Below are 22 T cell receptor beta chains sequenced from a single sample in a study of blood T cell repertoires in COVID-19. Repertoires were generated with immunoSEQ multiplex PCR, while TCRdb's copy carries only in-frame clones and drops some. The sample records 200,000 or so clones, roughly 90% being singletons. Source material: PBMCs or T cells enriched from blood (not recorded which). Receptor source: a woman between 18 and 29 years old who had recovered from COVID-19.

This rearrangement joins TRBV10-3 to TRBJ1-3; D possibly corresponds to TRBD1 (5 bases). The CDR3 length is 13 residues. The germline gives CDR1 ENHRY, CDR2 SYGVKD. With 8 bases removed from V and 3 bases from J, the gap between germline ends came to 11 bases. The CDR3 spells CAIGGVGGNTIYF. Written as DNA, the CDR3 is TGTGCCATCGGGGGGGTCGGTGGAAACACCATATATTTT.

This clone was observed a handful of times. The V call is TRBV9, the J call TRBJ2-7; D gene unclear. CDR1 is SGDLS, CDR2 YYNGEE, per germline. This CDR3 is 13 amino acids long. Between the trimmed V and J ends, which lost 3 bases and 0 bases, there was a span of 7 bases. CDR3 DNA sequence: TGTGCCAGCAGCGGGGCGTCCTCCTACGAGCAGTACTTC. This gives the protein CASSGASSYEQYF.

This clone was recorded a few times. The chain uses TRBV6-1 and TRBJ2-7, with D unresolved. The CDR3 contains 14 residues. Germline V gene data show CDR1 as MNHNS and CDR2 as SASEGT. V gave up 1 base and J gave up 0 bases, with 7 bases separating them. CDR3 sequence reads: CASSEGRASYEQYF. Written as DNA, the CDR3 is TGTGCCAGCAGTGAAGGAAGAGCCTCCTACGAGCAGTACTTC.

This clone was observed a few times. The chain joins TRBV5-8 to TRBJ2-7; TRBD2 matches 8 bases. Losses at the gene ends were 0 bases for V and 9 bases for J; bases not matched to a gene: 8. Germline V gene lookup returns CDR1 SGHTS and CDR2 YDEGEE. The CDR3 consists of 14 residues. The CDR3 nucleotides are TGTGCCAGCAGCTTGGAGCGGGGGCTGGAGGGGCAGTACTTC. As protein: CASSLERGLEGQYF.

The J gene is TRBJ2-1, the V gene TRBV4-1; the match to TRBD2 covers 16 bases. Looked up from germline, CDR1 is MGHRA and CDR2 is YSYEKL. The CDR3 runs to 20 residues. Trimming took 4 bases from V and 0 from J; bases not matched to a gene: 9. CDR3 loop: CASSRRTGTSGGGSYNEQFF. CDR3 sequence (DNA): TGCGCCAGCAGCCGACGAACCGGGACTAGCGGGGGGGGCTCCTACAATGAGCAGTTCTTC.

J is TRBJ2-1 and V is TRBV7-2; 7 bases line up with TRBD1. V lost 5 bases to trimming and J lost 0 bases; unmatched junction nucleotides: 4. Germline loops: CDR1 SGHTA, CDR2 FQGNSA. The length of the CDR3 is 15 residues. Here the CDR3 reads CASSPDRSSYNEQFF. The CDR3, as DNA: TGTGCCAGCAGCCCGGACAGGAGCTCCTACAATGAGCAGTTCTTC.

The table lists this clone with a few counts. The chain joins TRBV28 to TRBJ1-2; 10 positions agree with TRBD1. The V segment lost 5 bases and the J segment 8 bases; nucleotides outside the gene matches: 8. The germline V gene has CDR1 MDHEN and CDR2 SYDVKM. The CDR3 is 14 amino acids. CDR3 protein: CASSPPDRGGGYTF. The CDR3 nucleotides are TGTGCCAGCAGTCCTCCGGACAGGGGGGGCGGCTACACCTTC.

The V call is TRBV3-1 (or the pseudogene TRBV3-2), the J call TRBJ2-3, with 15 bases matching TRBD2. In germline, CDR1 is LGHDT, CDR2 YNNKEL (reference sequence). V lost 4 bases and J lost 5; bases outside the gene matches: 10. CDR3 length: 18 residues. The CDR3 sequence: CASSPLGLAGGPRDTQYF. CDR3 nucleotide sequence: TGTGCCAGCAGCCCCCTCGGACTAGCGGGGGGGCCAAGAGATACGCAGTATTTT.

V and J are TRBV11-2 and TRBJ1-1; D is unclear. Germline CDR1 SGHAT, CDR2 FQNNGV. With 1 base removed from V and 7 bases from J, the gap between germline ends came to 7 bases. The CDR3 is 12 residues long. The CDR3 sequence is CASSLVRFEAFF. DNA of the CDR3: TGTGCCAGCAGCTTAGTACGGTTTGAAGCTTTCTTT.

This sequence joins TRBV5-5 and TRBJ1-5, with D tentatively TRBD1 (5 bases). The CDR3 consists of 14 residues. Germline values: CDR1 SGHKS, CDR2 YYEKEE (reference sequence). Trimming cost V 6 bases and J 0 bases, with 10 bases left between them. DNA for the CDR3: TGTGCCAGCACCCCAGGGAATAGCAATCAGCCCCAGCATTTT. Its protein is CASTPGNSNQPQHF.

The chain uses TRBV30 and TRBJ1-2; 8 nucleotides line up with TRBD1. CDR1 GTSNPN and CDR2 SVGIG come from the germline V gene (reference sequence). The CDR3 covers 16 residues. After removal of 5 bases from V and 2 bases from J, the junction contained 13 bases not matched to a gene. The CDR3 nucleotides are TGTGCCTGGGACGGCGGCAGGGGGCTTGAGAACTATGGCTACACCTTC. Protein sequence: CAWDGGRGLENYGYTF.

The chain recombines TRBV28 with TRBJ2-3; 8 bases align to TRBD1. The V gene's germline CDR1 is MDHEN and CDR2 SYDVKM. The CDR3 contains 14 residues. The ends lost 6 bases at V and 4 bases at J; junction bases unmatched: 6. The DNA for the CDR3 is TGTGCCAGCAGGCGGGACAGGCCTCCAGATACGCAGTATTTT. Amino acid sequence: CASRRDRPPDTQYF.

This clone was picked up one time. The rearrangement joins TRBV25-1 to TRBJ1-1; perhaps TRBD1 as D (5 bases). This CDR3 comprises 14 residues. Germline V gene data show CDR1 as MGHDK and CDR2 as SYGVNS. The V end lost 4 bases, the J end lost 4 bases, and 13 bases lay between the germline ends. The CDR3 DNA sequence: TGTGCCAGCAGTGTTCTTGGGGGGGGCACTGAAGCTTTCTTT. As protein: CASSVLGGGTEAFF.

This clone was picked up one time. The genes are TRBV29-1 and TRBJ1-4; 9 nucleotides line up with TRBD1. The germline CDR1 and CDR2 sequences are SQVTM and ANQGSEA. Trimming at V came to 8 bases and at J to 8 bases, leaving 12 bases not matched to a gene. The CDR3 sequence is 14 residues long. CDR3 protein: CSTQLGQGNEKLFF. For the CDR3, the DNA is TGCAGCACCCAATTGGGACAGGGAAACGAAAAACTGTTTTTT.

CDR3 nucleotides: TGTGCCAGCAGCCCCAGGGTAATGAACACTGAAGCTTTCTTT. Residues: CASSPRVMNTEAFF. The chain links TRBV3-1 (or the pseudogene TRBV3-2) to TRBJ1-1; a possible D gene is TRBD1 (5 bases). Germline values: CDR1 LGHDT, CDR2 YNNKEL (reference sequence). CDR3 length equals 14 residues. The V gene lost 4 bases and the J gene lost 0 bases, with 9 bases spanning the gap.

V usage is TRBV5-4 and J usage is TRBJ2-1; the match to TRBD2 covers 7 bases. The CDR3 totals 16 residues. The junction had 10 bases not matched to a gene; V was cut back by 4 bases and J by 3 bases. The germline CDR1 and CDR2 sequences are SGHNT and YYREEE (reference sequence). In DNA form, the CDR3 reads TGTGCCAGCAGCCCCCCCGCTAGCGGAGACTACAATGAGCAGTTCTTC. It codes for CASSPPASGDYNEQFF. The full variable domain, with the rest looked up from reference TRBV5-4 and TRBJ2-1, is ETGVTQSPTHLIKTRGQQVTLRCSSQSGHNTVSWYQQALGQGPQFIFQYYREEENGRGNFPPRFSGLQFPNYSSELNVNALELDDSALYLCASSPPASGDYNEQFFGPGTRLTVL.

The chain employs TRBV12-3 or TRBV12-4 and TRBJ1-1, with D maybe TRBD1 (5 bases). Trimming took 6 bases from V and 7 from J, leaving 12 bases between them. This CDR3 spans 12 amino acids. CDR3 nucleotides: TGTGCCAGCAGCATTGACAGACTTGAAGCTTTCTTT. It specifies CASSIDRLEAFF.

The chain employs TRBV5-1 and TRBJ2-1; D is perhaps TRBD2 (7 bases). In germline, CDR1 is SGHRS, CDR2 YFSETQ. This CDR3 spans 16 amino acids. Trimming removed 0 bases from V and 3 bases from J, with 13 bases in between. The DNA for the CDR3 is TGCGCCAGCAGCTTGGTCGGGGGGCCGCGCTACAATGAGCAGTTCTTC. Translation gives CASSLVGGPRYNEQFF.

The chain combines TRBV7-3 with TRBJ1-2, with 7 bases fitting TRBD1. There are 13 residues in the CDR3. The J segment lost 5 bases and the V segment lost 5 bases, leaving 5 bases of the junction unmatched. The V gene's germline CDR1 is SGHTA and CDR2 FQGTGA. CDR3 nucleotides: TGTGCCAGCAGCCAAACAGGGGTGTATGGCTACACCTTC. Translation: CASSQTGVYGYTF.

This chain uses TRBV5-1 with TRBJ1-2; D is unresolved. The CDR3 is made up of 10 amino acids. The V and J ends lost 10 bases and 8 bases respectively, with 12 bases between them. In germline, CDR1 is SGHRS, CDR2 YFSETQ. This CDR3 is CAGAKWGYTF. The CDR3 bases are TGCGCCGGAGCCAAGTGGGGCTACACCTTC.

Only a few counts were recorded for this clone. The CDR3: CASSPLPNQQPQHF. As DNA, the CDR3 is TGTGCCAGCAGCCCCCTCCCCAACCAGCAGCCCCAGCATTTT. The V and J genes are TRBV5-4 and TRBJ1-5; D is unresolved. The CDR3 consists of 14 residues. Per the germline V gene, CDR1 is SGHNT and CDR2 is YYREEE (reference sequence). V lost 4 bases to trimming and J lost 7 bases, with 15 bases between them.

The chain carries TRBV28 and TRBJ1-4; TRBD1 might be the D (5 bases). The germline V gene has CDR1 MDHEN and CDR2 SYDVKM. V lost 8 bases and J lost 4, with 20 bases in between. The CDR3 extends over 16 amino acids. The CDR3 region has the DNA TGTGCCAGCCTCTCTCGATCGGGGGTGGTTAATGAAAAACTGTTTTTT. Its protein product is CASLSRSGVVNEKLFF.